This T cell receptor beta chain came from a study of patients and donors after allogeneic stem cell transplantation. There are a few counts of this clonotype. The length of the CDR3 is 13 residues. J was trimmed by 6 bases and V by 6 bases; bases with no gene match: 9. Germline V gene lookup returns CDR1 DFQATT and CDR2 SNEGSKA (reference sequence). TCRdb analysed the RT-PCR reads with MiXCR anew, one entry per CDR3 protein. The sample holds some 11,000 distinct CDR3 sequences; less than 25% are singletons and the top ten take 40% to 65%. The chain uses TRBV20-1 and TRBJ1-1; TRBD1 agrees at 8 bases. Material: blood, either unsorted or a sorted T cell fraction (not recorded which). This clonotype was obtained from a human donor who was either an allogeneic HSCT recipient or a stem cell or donor lymphocyte infusion donor (not recorded which). It is not recorded whose cells these are; they may come from a transplant donor. The CDR3, as DNA: TGCAGTGCCACAAGGACAGGGACCCCTGAAGCTTTCTTT. Protein sequence: CSATRTGTPEAFF.